This TCR beta chain is drawn from a study of CD8 T cells in ankylosing spondylitis. Notes on the study in general: Reportedly, disease-linked clones are significantly enriched in ankylosing spondylitis patients' matched synovial fluid.

Molecular-barcoded quantitative 5'-RACE produced these TCR beta libraries. TCRdb passed the 5' RACE reads through MiXCR, listing each CDR3 protein once. This sample has some 350,000 distinct CDR3 sequences; approximately 14% occur once, and the top ten carry around 0.99%. This clonotype has more than one count but fewer than ten. Its antigen is unidentified. CDR1 is LNHNV, CDR2 YYDKDF, per germline (reference sequence). Deletions cut 1 base from V and 12 bases from J, with 10 bases between. The CDR3 totals 13 residues. The sequence was obtained from a male donor with ankylosing spondylitis or in good health (not recorded which). The chain recombines TRBV15 with TRBJ1-6; tentative D call: TRBD1 (5 bases). The specimen sequenced was blood, either unsorted or a sorted T cell fraction (not recorded which). The CDR3 DNA reads TGTGCCACCAGCAGAGCCGGAGGGGAACCCCTCCACTTT. Protein sequence: CATSRAGGEPLHF.